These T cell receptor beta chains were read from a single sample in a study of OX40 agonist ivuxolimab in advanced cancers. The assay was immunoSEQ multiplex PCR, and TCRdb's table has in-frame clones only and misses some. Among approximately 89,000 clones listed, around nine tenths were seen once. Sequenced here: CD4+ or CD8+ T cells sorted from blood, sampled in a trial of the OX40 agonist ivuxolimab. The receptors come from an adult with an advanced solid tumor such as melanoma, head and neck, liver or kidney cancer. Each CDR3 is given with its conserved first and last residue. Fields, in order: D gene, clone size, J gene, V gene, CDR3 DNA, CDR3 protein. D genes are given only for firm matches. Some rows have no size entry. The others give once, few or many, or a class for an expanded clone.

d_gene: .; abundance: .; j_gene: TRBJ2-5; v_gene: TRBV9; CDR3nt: TGTGCCAGCAGCCAATCGGACTATTACAAAGAGACCCAGTACTTC; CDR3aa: CASSQSDYYKETQYF
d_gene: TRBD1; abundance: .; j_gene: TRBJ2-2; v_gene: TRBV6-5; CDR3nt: TGTGCCAGCAGTTACTCGACAGGGAGTGGCGGGGAGCTGTTTTTT; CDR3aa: CASSYSTGSGGELFF
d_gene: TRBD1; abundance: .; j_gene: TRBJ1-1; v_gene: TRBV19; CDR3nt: TGTGCCAGTTCTCGGGACAGTTGGACCAGGAACACTGAAGCTTTCTTT; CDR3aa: CASSRDSWTRNTEAFF
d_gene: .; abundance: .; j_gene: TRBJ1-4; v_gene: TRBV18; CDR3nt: TGTGCCAGCTCACCTGGGGCAACTAATGAAAAACTGTTTTTT; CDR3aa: CASSPGATNEKLFF
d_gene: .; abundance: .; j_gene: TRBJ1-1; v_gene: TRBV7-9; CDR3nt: TGTGCCAGCAGCGGCAGGGCGAACACTGAAGCTTTCTTT; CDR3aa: CASSGRANTEAFF
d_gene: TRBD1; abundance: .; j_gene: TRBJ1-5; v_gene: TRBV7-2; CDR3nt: TGTGCCAGCACCTCGACAGGGATGGGACAGCCCCAGCATTTT; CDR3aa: CASTSTGMGQPQHF
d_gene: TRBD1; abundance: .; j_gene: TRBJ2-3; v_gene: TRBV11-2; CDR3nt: TGTGCCAGCAGCTTAGCGGGACAGGGTGCAGATACGCAGTATTTT; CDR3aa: CASSLAGQGADTQYF
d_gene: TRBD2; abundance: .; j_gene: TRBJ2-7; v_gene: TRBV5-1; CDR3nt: TGCGCCAGCAGCATCGGGACTATTACTTACGAGCAGTACTTC; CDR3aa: CASSIGTITYEQYF
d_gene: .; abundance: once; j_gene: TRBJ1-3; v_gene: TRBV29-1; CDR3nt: TGCAGCGGTGGTTCGGGGGTTGACACCATATATTTT; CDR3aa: CSGGSGVDTIYF
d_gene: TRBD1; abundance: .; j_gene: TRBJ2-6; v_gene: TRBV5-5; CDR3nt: TGTGCCAGCAGCGGACAGGGGTCTGGGGCCAACGTCCTGACTTTC; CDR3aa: CASSGQGSGANVLTF
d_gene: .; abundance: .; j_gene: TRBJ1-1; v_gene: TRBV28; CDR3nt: TGTGCCAGCAGTTCCACAGGGCTCCGGGTCCTCGAAGCTTTCTTT; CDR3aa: CASSSTGLRVLEAFF
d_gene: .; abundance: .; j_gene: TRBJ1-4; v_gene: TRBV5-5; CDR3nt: TGTGCCAGCAGATACCGGGGACACAGTGAGGGAGAAAAACTGTTTTTT; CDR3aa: CASRYRGHSEGEKLFF
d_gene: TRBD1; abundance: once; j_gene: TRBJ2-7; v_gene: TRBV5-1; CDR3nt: TGCGCCAGCAGCTCCTACAACAGGGGCCACGAGCAGTACTTC; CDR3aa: CASSSYNRGHEQYF
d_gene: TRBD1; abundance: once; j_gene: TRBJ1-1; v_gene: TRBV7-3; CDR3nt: TGTGCCAGCAGCTTAGGGACAGGGGAGCCTGAAGCTTTCTTT; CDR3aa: CASSLGTGEPEAFF
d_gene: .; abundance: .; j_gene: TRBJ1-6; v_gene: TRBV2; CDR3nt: TGTGCCAGCAGTGGGCAGGGGAGAGGCTCACCCCTCCACTTT; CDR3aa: CASSGQGRGSPLHF
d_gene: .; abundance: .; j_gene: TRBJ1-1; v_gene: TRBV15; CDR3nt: TGTGCCACCAGCAGAGATCGACGGGGCGGGGAAGCTTTCTTT; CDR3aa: CATSRDRRGGEAFF
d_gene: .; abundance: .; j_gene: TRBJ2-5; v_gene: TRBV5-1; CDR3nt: TGCGCCAGCAGCCTACAACCGGGACAAGAGACCCAGTACTTC; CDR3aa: CASSLQPGQETQYF
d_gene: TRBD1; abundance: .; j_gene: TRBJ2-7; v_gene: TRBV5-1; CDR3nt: TGCGCCAGCAGCGCCGGGACAGGGAGTGCTTACGAGCAGTACTTC; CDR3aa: CASSAGTGSAYEQYF
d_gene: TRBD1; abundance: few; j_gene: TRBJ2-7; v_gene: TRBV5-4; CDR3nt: TGTGCCAGCAGCTGGGACAGGTCCTACGAGCAGTACTTC; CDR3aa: CASSWDRSYEQYF
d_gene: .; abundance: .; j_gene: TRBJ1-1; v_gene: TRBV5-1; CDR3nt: TGCGCCAGCAGCCAGGCACCGGTTCGGGCCACTGAAGCTTTCTTT; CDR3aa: CASSQAPVRATEAFF
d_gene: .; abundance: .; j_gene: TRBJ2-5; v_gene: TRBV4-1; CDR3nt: TGCGCCAGCAGCCGAATGAGCGGGGAGACCCAGTACTTC; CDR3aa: CASSRMSGETQYF
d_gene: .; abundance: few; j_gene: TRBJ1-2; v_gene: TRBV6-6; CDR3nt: TGTGCCAGCAGTAGATACACCTTC; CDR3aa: CASSRYTF
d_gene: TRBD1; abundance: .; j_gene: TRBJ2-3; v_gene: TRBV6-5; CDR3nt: TGTGCCAGCAGGACAGGGGGTAGCACAGATACGCAGTATTTT; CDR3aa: CASRTGGSTDTQYF
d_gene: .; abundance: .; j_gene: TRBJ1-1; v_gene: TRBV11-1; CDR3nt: TGTGCCAGCAGCATAGGCCAGGCGAACACTGAAGCTTTCTTT; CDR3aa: CASSIGQANTEAFF
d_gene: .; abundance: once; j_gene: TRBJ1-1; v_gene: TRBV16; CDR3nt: TGTGCCAGCAGCCAACGGTTCCCCGGGCATGATCTCAGCACTGAAGCTTTCTTT; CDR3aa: CASSQRFPGHDLSTEAFF
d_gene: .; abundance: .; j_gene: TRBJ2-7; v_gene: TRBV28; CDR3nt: TGTGCCAGCAGTTTATCAGGGCCCTCCTACGAGCAGTACTTC; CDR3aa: CASSLSGPSYEQYF
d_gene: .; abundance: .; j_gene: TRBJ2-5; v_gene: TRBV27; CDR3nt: TGTGCCAGCAGTTGGGGTAGAGGAGAGACCCAGTACTTC; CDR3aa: CASSWGRGETQYF
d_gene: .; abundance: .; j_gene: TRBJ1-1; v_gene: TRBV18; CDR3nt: TGTGCCAGCTCACCACGTTCGGGGGCGAGGACTGAAGCTTTCTTT; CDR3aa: CASSPRSGARTEAFF
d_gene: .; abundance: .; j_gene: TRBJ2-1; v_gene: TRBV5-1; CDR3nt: TGCGCCAGCAGCTCGGGCGTGGGGGGACCATACAATGAGCAGTTCTTC; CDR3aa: CASSSGVGGPYNEQFF
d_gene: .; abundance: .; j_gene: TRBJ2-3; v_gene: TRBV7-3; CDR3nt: TGTGCCAGCAGCCCCCTGGGTGGGAGCACAGATACGCAGTATTTT; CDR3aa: CASSPLGGSTDTQYF
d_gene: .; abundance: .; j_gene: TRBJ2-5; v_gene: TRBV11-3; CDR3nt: TGTGCCAGCAGCTTGGGCTGGGGAGAGACCCAGTACTTC; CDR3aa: CASSLGWGETQYF
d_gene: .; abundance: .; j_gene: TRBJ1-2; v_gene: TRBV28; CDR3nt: TGTGCCAGCAGTTCCAGTTATGGCTACACCTTC; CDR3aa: CASSSSYGYTF